What follows are 30 T cell receptor beta chains derived from one specimen sequenced in a study of T cell responses to AZD1222 COVID-19 vaccine. Data came from immunoSEQ multiplex PCR; TCRdb stores just in-frame clones and leaves some out. Altogether 110,000 to 150,000 clones are present, roughly nine tenths being singletons, with the ten largest covering approximately 3.6%. Specimen: peripheral blood, collected on day 0 of AZD1222 vaccination. The source is an adult in good health.

This chain's CDR3 is CASRKMAVKNTEAFF. CDR3 coding DNA: TGTGCCAGCAGAAAAATGGCTGTGAAGAACACTGAAGCTTTCTTT. This sequence joins TRBV11-1 and TRBJ1-1; the D is unclear. CDR3 length: 15 residues. Trimming cost V 6 bases and J 1 base, with 15 bases left between them. Per the germline V gene, CDR1 is SGHAT and CDR2 is FQDESV (reference sequence).

The chain carries TRBV29-1 and TRBJ1-2; D is ambiguous. Trimming cost V 0 bases and J 4 bases, with 3 bases left between them. Germline V gives CDR1 SQVTM, CDR2 ANQGSEA. The CDR3 loop spans 11 amino acids. The CDR3 nucleotides are TGCAGCGTTGAAGAAGGCTATGGCTACACCTTC. It yields the protein CSVEEGYGYTF.

This chain uses TRBV6-6 with TRBJ1-2, with a possible D match to TRBD1 (6 bases). The germline CDR1 and CDR2 sequences are MNHNY and SVGAGI (reference sequence). CDR3 size: 13 residues. V was clipped by 5 bases and J by 6 bases, with 13 bases between them. This CDR3 is CASSTGTGNGYTF. The CDR3 DNA sequence: TGTGCCAGCAGTACAGGGACGGGCAATGGCTACACCTTC.

The chain employs TRBV7-2 and TRBJ2-5; TRBD1 is a possible D gene (5 bases). Germline V gene lookup returns CDR1 SGHTA and CDR2 FQGNSA. The CDR3 has 14 amino acids. The germline V and J ends were trimmed by 5 bases and 1 base, with 11 bases remaining between them. The CDR3 loop is CASSPDRRQETQYF. Written as DNA, the CDR3 is TGTGCCAGCAGCCCCGACAGACGCCAAGAGACCCAGTACTTC.

V gene TRBV7-9 combines with J gene TRBJ2-2; 12 bases map to TRBD2. Germline trimming cut 5 bases from V and 5 bases from J; bases unmatched to any gene: 6. The CDR3 runs to 16 residues. In germline, CDR1 is SEHNR, CDR2 FQNEAQ (reference sequence). The CDR3 sequence: CASSMTSGGGTGELFF. The CDR3 bases are TGTGCCAGCAGCATGACTAGCGGGGGAGGGACCGGGGAGCTGTTTTTT.

This rearrangement joins TRBV19 to TRBJ1-2, with TRBD1 as a possible D gene (5 bases). Germline V gene sequence: CDR1 LNHDA, CDR2 SQIVND (reference sequence). There are 14 residues in the CDR3. Deletions cut 6 bases from V and 4 bases from J, with 15 bases between. DNA of the CDR3: TGTGCCAGTAGAATGCTGCAGGGAACCTATGGCTACACCTTC. The encoded protein is CASRMLQGTYGYTF.

J is TRBJ1-4 and V is TRBV3-1 (or the pseudogene TRBV3-2), with 7 nucleotides matching TRBD1. CDR3 length equals 16 residues. Per germline, CDR1 LGHDT and CDR2 YNNKEL (reference sequence). With 1 base clipped from V and 6 bases from J, the junction kept 8 bases outside the gene matches. The CDR3 bases are TGTGCCAGCAGCCAAGTAAGGGGGCGGCGGGATGAAAAACTGTTTTTT. Protein sequence: CASSQVRGRRDEKLFF.

The chain recombines TRBV7-2 with TRBJ2-3, with D perhaps TRBD2 (6 bases). CDR1 and CDR2 (germline): SGHTA, FQGNSA. Trimming stripped 5 bases from V and 1 base from J, with 13 bases between. The CDR3 is 15 residues long. The CDR3 coding sequence is TGTGCCAGCAGCGGGTTAGCTAGCGGCACAGATACGCAGTATTTT. It codes for CASSGLASGTDTQYF.

The V gene is TRBV19, the J gene TRBJ2-2, with D perhaps matching TRBD2 (6 bases). Germline CDR1 reads LNHDA; CDR2 reads SQIVND (reference sequence). V dropped 8 bases and J dropped 7 bases, with 11 bases sitting between them. This CDR3 comprises 12 residues. The CDR3 sequence: CASQEGNGELFF. The CDR3 coding sequence is TGTGCCAGTCAGGAGGGTAACGGGGAGCTGTTTTTT.

The chain has TRBV4-3 and TRBJ1-3; 7 positions agree with TRBD1. The CDR3 is 16 residues long. The germline V gene has CDR1 LGHNA and CDR2 YSLEER. J lost 4 bases, V lost 0 bases, and 6 bases had no gene match. For the CDR3, the DNA is TGCGCCAGCAGCCAAGATGACAGGGAGCCAGGAAACACCATATATTTT. Translated: CASSQDDREPGNTIYF.

V usage is TRBV19 and J usage is TRBJ1-4; D is perhaps TRBD1 (5 bases). Per the germline V gene, CDR1 is LNHDA and CDR2 is SQIVND (reference sequence). The V end was cut by 3 bases, the J end by 3 bases, with 11 bases between. CDR3 length: 15 residues. The CDR3 here is CASSILRGSNEKLFF. The CDR3 DNA sequence: TGTGCCAGTAGTATTCTCCGGGGGTCTAATGAAAAACTGTTTTTT.

This chain links TRBV5-1 with TRBJ2-5; D unresolved. This CDR3 comprises 15 residues. Trimming left V 2 bases short and J 3 bases short, with 14 bases between. From germline, CDR1 is SGHRS and CDR2 YFSETQ. The CDR3: CASSLWGRPEETQYF. The DNA of the CDR3 is TGCGCCAGCAGCTTATGGGGAAGACCCGAAGAGACCCAGTACTTC.

The rearrangement links TRBV19 to TRBJ1-6; 10 positions agree with TRBD1. The CDR3 covers 15 residues. Trimming took 5 bases from V and 9 from J; bases not matched to a gene: 7. Germline V gene sequence: CDR1 LNHDA, CDR2 SQIVND (reference sequence). DNA of the CDR3: TGTGCCAGTAGTCTGAGGGACAGGGGTTTTTCACCCCTCCACTTT. Its protein is CASSLRDRGFSPLHF.

This clone was detected a few times. The rearrangement links TRBV19 to TRBJ2-3; a weak D match, TRBD1 (5 bases). Trimming took 6 bases from V and 4 from J, leaving 11 bases between them. In germline, CDR1 is LNHDA, CDR2 SQIVND (reference sequence). This CDR3 contains 13 residues. CDR3 region: CASRDPGSDTQYF. DNA for the CDR3: TGTGCCAGTAGAGACCCAGGGTCAGATACGCAGTATTTT.

The chain carries TRBV7-3 and TRBJ2-1; D is perhaps TRBD2 (5 bases). CDR1 and CDR2 from the germline V gene are SGHTA and FQGTGA. Trimming removed 1 base at V and 4 bases at J, with 14 bases between. This CDR3 comprises 16 residues. The CDR3 DNA follows: TGTGCCAGCAGCTTAATGGTTGGAGGCGCTTACAATGAGCAGTTCTTC. This translates into CASSLMVGGAYNEQFF.

This clone occurred once. The rearrangement links TRBV7-2 to TRBJ2-5; either TRBD1 or TRBD2 may fit D (5 bases each). The CDR3 is 14 residues long. The germline gives CDR1 SGHTA, CDR2 FQGNSA. Between the trimmed V and J ends, which lost 4 bases and 2 bases, there was a span of 11 bases. DNA for the CDR3: TGTGCCAGCAGCTCGGGACCACGGCAAGAGACCCAGTACTTC. Encoded protein: CASSSGPRQETQYF.

The chain joins TRBV5-6 to TRBJ2-1; D perhaps matches TRBD2 (7 bases). There are 16 residues in the CDR3. The germline V gene encodes CDR1 SGHDT and CDR2 YYEEEE. The germline V and J ends were trimmed by 4 bases and 7 bases, with 21 bases remaining between them. CDR3 protein: CASSPERGGAANEQFF. CDR3 nucleotide sequence: TGTGCCAGCAGCCCCGAAAGGGGGGGGGCCGCGAATGAGCAGTTCTTC.

V usage is TRBV20-1 and J usage is TRBJ1-1; TRBD1 matches 7 bases. The CDR3 totals 11 residues. Trimming removed 1 base from V and 8 bases from J; junction bases left unmatched: 1. Germline V gene data show CDR1 as DFQATT and CDR2 as SNEGSKA (reference sequence). The CDR3 loop reads CSARADREAFF. For the CDR3, the DNA is TGCAGTGCTAGAGCGGACAGGGAAGCTTTCTTT.

V gene TRBV19 combines with J gene TRBJ1-1; TRBD1 aligns across 7 bases. Looked up from germline, CDR1 is LNHDA and CDR2 is SQIVND (reference sequence). The CDR3 has 14 residues. V shed 4 bases and J 4 bases; nucleotides not matched to a gene: 6. CDR3 in DNA: TGTGCCAGTAGTACCCCACAGGGGCTCACTGAAGCTTTCTTT. This gives the protein CASSTPQGLTEAFF.

The chain has TRBV7-2 and TRBJ1-2; TRBD1 is a possible D gene (6 bases). Trimming stripped 5 bases from V and 5 bases from J, with 18 bases between. Germline loops: CDR1 SGHTA, CDR2 FQGNSA. The CDR3 covers 15 residues. This CDR3 reads CASSPADTGQYGYTF. In DNA form, the CDR3 reads TGTGCCAGCAGCCCCGCCGACACCGGACAGTATGGCTACACCTTC.

V gene TRBV12-5 combines with J gene TRBJ2-3; D may correspond to TRBD1 or TRBD2 (5 bases each). This CDR3 contains 11 residues. V lost 6 bases and J 4 bases, leaving 5 bases between the germline ends. Germline values: CDR1 LGHNT, CDR2 FRNRAP. Here the CDR3 DNA reads TGTGCTAGTGGGGGGGCAGATACGCAGTATTTT. The encoded protein is CASGGADTQYF.

The genes are TRBV3-1 (or the pseudogene TRBV3-2) and TRBJ1-2; possible D gene TRBD1, 6 bases. V gave up 4 bases and J gave up 4 bases, with 13 bases separating them. CDR1 and CDR2 (germline): LGHDT, YNNKEL (reference sequence). The CDR3 has 14 residues. CDR3 sequence (DNA): TGTGCCAGCAGCCGAAACAGGGTCGCCTATGGCTACACCTTC. It yields the protein CASSRNRVAYGYTF.

The chain recombines TRBV9 with TRBJ2-1; D possibly corresponds to TRBD1 (6 bases). In germline, CDR1 is SGDLS, CDR2 YYNGEE. Between the trimmed V and J ends, which lost 0 bases and 0 bases, there was a span of 19 bases. This CDR3 is built from 19 residues. CDR3 residues: CASSVGIRGSGSSYNEQFF. CDR3 in DNA: TGTGCCAGCAGCGTAGGTATCAGGGGCTCTGGTAGCTCCTACAATGAGCAGTTCTTC.

This chain connects TRBV19 to TRBJ1-1; no firm D call. The V gene's germline CDR1 is LNHDA and CDR2 SQIVND (reference sequence). The CDR3 sequence is 13 residues long. V shed 6 bases and J shed 4 bases, with 12 bases lying between them. The CDR3 region has the DNA TGTGCCAGTAGCGACACCTACCTCACTGAAGCTTTCTTT. Translating it yields CASSDTYLTEAFF.

This chain uses TRBV7-9 with TRBJ2-4, with D perhaps given as TRBD1 or TRBD2 (5 bases each). V was shortened by 5 bases and J by 9 bases, with 17 bases between the two germline ends. CDR1 and CDR2 (germline): SEHNR, FQNEAQ (reference sequence). The CDR3 has 14 residues. The CDR3 loop is CASSPTGAQPIQYF. The CDR3, as DNA: TGTGCCAGCAGCCCTACCGGGGCCCAGCCCATTCAGTACTTC.

The chain joins TRBV18 to TRBJ1-5; tentatively, D is TRBD1 (6 bases). Germline lookup yields CDR1 KGHSH and CDR2 LQKENI. The length of the CDR3 is 14 residues. V was trimmed by 2 bases and J by 2 bases, leaving 7 bases between them. The CDR3 sequence: CASSPGGGNQPQHF. The DNA of the CDR3 is TGTGCCAGCTCACCAGGGGGCGGCAATCAGCCCCAGCATTTT.

The chain has TRBV30 and TRBJ2-7; a weak D match, TRBD1 (5 bases). This CDR3 contains 13 residues. The V gene's germline CDR1 is GTSNPN and CDR2 SVGIG (reference sequence). Trimming took off 2 bases at V and 3 bases at J, with 11 bases between the two ends. In DNA, the CDR3 is TGTGCCTGGAGTATAGGGGCCCACTACGAGCAGTACTTC. Translated: CAWSIGAHYEQYF.

This sequence joins TRBV3-1 (or the pseudogene TRBV3-2) and TRBJ1-5, with D possibly TRBD1 on 6 matching bases. In germline, CDR1 is LGHDT, CDR2 YNNKEL (reference sequence). CDR3 length: 18 amino acids. Trimming cost V 1 base and J 4 bases, with 20 bases left between them. The CDR3 protein is CASSQVPTDSGLNQPQHF. The CDR3 DNA reads TGTGCCAGCAGCCAAGTTCCGACGGACAGCGGGCTGAATCAGCCCCAGCATTTT.

The rearrangement links TRBV2 to TRBJ2-7; tentatively, D is TRBD1 (6 bases). With 4 bases removed from V and 5 bases from J, the gap between germline ends came to 9 bases. CDR3 size: 12 residues. Germline values: CDR1 SNHLY, CDR2 FYNNEI. CDR3 region: CASSVQGNEQYF. CDR3 bases: TGTGCCAGCAGTGTTCAGGGGAACGAGCAGTACTTC.

The chain uses TRBV6-1 and TRBJ1-5; D is uncertain. Between the trimmed V and J ends, which lost 1 base and 6 bases, there was a span of 13 bases. The germline V gene has CDR1 MNHNS and CDR2 SASEGT. The CDR3 covers 15 residues. In DNA, the CDR3 is TGTGCCAGCAGTGAAGTTAGATCGGGCATTCAGCCCCAGCATTTT. Its translation is CASSEVRSGIQPQHF.